The sequence of this T cell receptor (beta chain) was determined in a study of the immune and genomic landscape of osteosarcoma. Overall study findings and caveats: Immune-hot C3 tumors showed higher but still low clonality than cold C1.

To note about this clone: Its target is unknown.

The assay was immunoSEQ multiplex PCR, and TCRdb's table has in-frame clones only and misses some. The sample has about 1,500 clones, over 60% seen once. Sequencing was carried out using metastatic tumor tissue from the lung. The receptor comes from a woman under 40 with osteosarcoma.

The CDR3 protein is CASSLGGLATDTQYF. CDR3 in DNA: TGTGCCAGCAGCTTAGGGGGACTAGCGACAGATACGCAGTATTTT. The chain has TRBV13 and TRBJ2-3, with TRBD2 identical over 10 bases. Losses at the gene ends were 0 bases for V and 3 bases for J; bases not matched to a gene: 0. CDR1 PRHDT and CDR2 FYEKMQ come from the germline V gene (reference sequence). This CDR3 comprises 15 residues.